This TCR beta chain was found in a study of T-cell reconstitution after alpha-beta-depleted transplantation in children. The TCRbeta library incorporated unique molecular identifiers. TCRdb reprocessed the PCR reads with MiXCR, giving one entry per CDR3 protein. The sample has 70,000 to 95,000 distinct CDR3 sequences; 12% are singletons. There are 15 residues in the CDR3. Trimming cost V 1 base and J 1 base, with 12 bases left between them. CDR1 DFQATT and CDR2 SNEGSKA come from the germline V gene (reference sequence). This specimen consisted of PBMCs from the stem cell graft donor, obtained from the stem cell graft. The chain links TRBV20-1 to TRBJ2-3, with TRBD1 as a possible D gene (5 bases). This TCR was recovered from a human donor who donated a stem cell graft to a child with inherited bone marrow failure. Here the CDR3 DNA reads TGCAGTGCTAGAGGGACACTGGGCCGCACAGATACGCAGTATTTT. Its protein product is CSARGTLGRTDTQYF.